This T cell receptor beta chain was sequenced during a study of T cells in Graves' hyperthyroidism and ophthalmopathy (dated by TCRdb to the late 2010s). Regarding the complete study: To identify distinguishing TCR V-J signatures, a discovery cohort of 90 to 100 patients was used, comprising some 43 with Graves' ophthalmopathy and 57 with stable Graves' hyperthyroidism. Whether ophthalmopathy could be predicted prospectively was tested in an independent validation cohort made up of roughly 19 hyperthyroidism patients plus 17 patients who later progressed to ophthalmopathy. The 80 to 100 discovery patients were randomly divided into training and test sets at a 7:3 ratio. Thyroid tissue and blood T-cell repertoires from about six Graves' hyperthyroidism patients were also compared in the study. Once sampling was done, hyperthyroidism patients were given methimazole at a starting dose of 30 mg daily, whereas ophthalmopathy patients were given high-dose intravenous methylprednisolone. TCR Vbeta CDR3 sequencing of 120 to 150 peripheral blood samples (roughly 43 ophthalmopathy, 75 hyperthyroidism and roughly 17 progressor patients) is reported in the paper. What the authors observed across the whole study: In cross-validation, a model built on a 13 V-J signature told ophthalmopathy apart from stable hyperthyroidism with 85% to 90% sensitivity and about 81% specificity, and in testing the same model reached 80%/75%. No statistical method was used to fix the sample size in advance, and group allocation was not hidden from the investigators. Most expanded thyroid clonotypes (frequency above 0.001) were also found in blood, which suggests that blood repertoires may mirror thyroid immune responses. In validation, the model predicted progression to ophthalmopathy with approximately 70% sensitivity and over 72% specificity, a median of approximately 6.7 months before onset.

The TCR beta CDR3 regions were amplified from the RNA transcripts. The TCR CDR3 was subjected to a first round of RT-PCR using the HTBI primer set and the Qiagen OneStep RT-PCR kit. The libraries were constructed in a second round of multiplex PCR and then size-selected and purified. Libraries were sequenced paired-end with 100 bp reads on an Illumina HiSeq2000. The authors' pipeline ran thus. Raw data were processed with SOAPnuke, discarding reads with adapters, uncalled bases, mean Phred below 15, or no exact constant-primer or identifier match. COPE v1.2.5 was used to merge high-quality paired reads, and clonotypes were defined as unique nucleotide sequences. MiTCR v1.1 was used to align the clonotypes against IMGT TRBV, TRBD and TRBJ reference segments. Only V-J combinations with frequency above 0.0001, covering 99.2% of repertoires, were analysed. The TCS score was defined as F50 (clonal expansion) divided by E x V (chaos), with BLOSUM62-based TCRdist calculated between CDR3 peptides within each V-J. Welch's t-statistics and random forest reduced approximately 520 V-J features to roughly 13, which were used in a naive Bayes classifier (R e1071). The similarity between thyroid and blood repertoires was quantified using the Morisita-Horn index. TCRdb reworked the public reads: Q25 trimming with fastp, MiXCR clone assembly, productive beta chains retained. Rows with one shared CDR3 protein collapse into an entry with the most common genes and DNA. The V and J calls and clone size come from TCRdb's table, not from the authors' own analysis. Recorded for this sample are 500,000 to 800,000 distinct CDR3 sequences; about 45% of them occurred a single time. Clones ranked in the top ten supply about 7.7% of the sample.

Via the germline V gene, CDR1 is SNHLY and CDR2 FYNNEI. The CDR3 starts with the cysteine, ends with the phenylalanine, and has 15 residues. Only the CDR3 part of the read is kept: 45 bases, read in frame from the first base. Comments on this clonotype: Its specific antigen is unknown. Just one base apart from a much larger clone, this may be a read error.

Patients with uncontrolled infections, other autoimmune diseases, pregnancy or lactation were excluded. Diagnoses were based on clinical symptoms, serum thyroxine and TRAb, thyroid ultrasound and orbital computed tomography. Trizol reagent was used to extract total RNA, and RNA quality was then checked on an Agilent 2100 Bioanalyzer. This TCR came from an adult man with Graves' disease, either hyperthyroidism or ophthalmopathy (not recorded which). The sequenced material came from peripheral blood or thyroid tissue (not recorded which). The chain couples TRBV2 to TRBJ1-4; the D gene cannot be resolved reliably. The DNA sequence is TGTACCAGCAGTGAAGGACCTGGAAGGGATGAAAAACTGTTTTTT. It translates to CTSSEGPGRDEKLFF.